This T cell receptor beta chain was recovered during a study of CD8+ T cells in alopecia areata. As for the study in general: Tofacitinib was given for 6 to 18 months, then stopped for 6 months.

V was shortened by 1 base and J by 6 bases, with 14 bases between the two germline ends. The germline gives CDR1 GTSNPN, CDR2 SVGIG (reference sequence). The CDR3 loop spans 14 amino acids. cDNA reverse transcribed from extracted RNA served as the sequencing template. Repertoires were generated with immunoSEQ multiplex PCR, while TCRdb's copy carries only in-frame clones and drops some. The sample includes around 120,000 clones, more than 30% of them seen just once. Regarding the study as a whole: Lesional scalp, notably in alopecia totalis/universalis, had clonality above that of normal scalp. Scalp samples also yield sequences of resident alphabeta T cells from normal skin.

For this clone: Its antigen is still unknown.

The sequence was obtained from a human donor with alopecia areata. This sequence joins TRBV30 and TRBJ2-3; tentative D call: TRBD2 (6 bases). The source material was CD4+ T cells sorted from blood. The CDR3: CAWSGGVTVDTQYF. Here the CDR3 DNA reads TGTGCCTGGAGTGGGGGGGTCACGGTCGATACGCAGTATTTT.